This T cell receptor beta chain was captured in a study of blood T cell repertoires in COVID-19. Individuals drawn from approximately 22 US areas were roughly 18 to 95 years old. Cohort allocation depended upon clinical history that participants reported. Source study methods: Cell counts per sample came from amplifying reference gene primers. The assay was immunoSEQ multiplex PCR, and TCRdb's table has in-frame clones only and misses some. V, J and clone size derive from that table, while D and trimming were established from the DNA sequence. The sample holds around 270,000 clones, 70% to 90% seen once. The sequencing input was PBMCs or T cells enriched from blood (not recorded which). The receptor comes from a woman aged 25 to 45 who had recovered from COVID-19.

CDR3 bases: TGTGCCAGCAGACGACAGGGGACAGGAGGAAACACCATATATTTT. Translating gives CASRRQGTGGNTIYF. J is TRBJ1-3 and V is TRBV28; TRBD1 matches 8 bases. The CDR3 spans 15 residues. Germline V gene lookup returns CDR1 MDHEN and CDR2 SYDVKM. Trimming at V came to 6 bases and at J to 4 bases, leaving 8 bases not matched to a gene.